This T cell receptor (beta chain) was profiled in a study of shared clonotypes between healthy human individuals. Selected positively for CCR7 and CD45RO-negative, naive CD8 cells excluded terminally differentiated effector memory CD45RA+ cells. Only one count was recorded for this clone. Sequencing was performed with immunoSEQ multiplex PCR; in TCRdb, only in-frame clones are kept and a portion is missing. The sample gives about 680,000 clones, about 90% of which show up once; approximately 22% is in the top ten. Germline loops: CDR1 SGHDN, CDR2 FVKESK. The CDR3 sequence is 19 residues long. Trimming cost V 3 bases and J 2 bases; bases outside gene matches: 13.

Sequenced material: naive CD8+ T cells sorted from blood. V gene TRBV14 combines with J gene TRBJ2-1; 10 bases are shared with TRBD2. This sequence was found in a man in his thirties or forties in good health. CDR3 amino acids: CASSHSGTSETTTYNEQFF. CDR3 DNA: TGTGCCAGCAGCCACTCCGGGACTAGCGAAACGACCACCTACAATGAGCAGTTCTTC.